This T cell receptor beta chain was found in a study of cytomegalovirus exposure and HLA in healthy donors (dated 2017 in TCRdb). Notes on the research overall: According to an earlier analysis of 587 of the donors, about 179 million T cells yielded 90 million to 140 million unique TCR beta sequences and approximately 280 Gb of sequence data. Approximately 310 gigabases of sequencing data and approximately 85 million unique TCR sequences were included in an early release covering several hundred HLA-typed donors. A separate validation cohort of 100 to 150 different subjects was used in addition to the roughly 720-subject first cohort. Rather than using new phenotypic data, the later analysis identified candidate immune exposures from TCR beta sequences and from how often those sequences occurred across donors. To predict cytomegalovirus infection status, the study brought together high-throughput TCR immunosequencing, statistical association of individual TCRs with disease status, and machine learning. Genome-wide SNP genotypes for about 65% of the 666 donors were used in a later genetic analysis, which treated that subset as a discovery cohort. Among about 370 genotyped donors of the cohort, an average of approximately 200,000 unique TCR beta nucleotide sequences was sequenced per donor, of which roughly 17% were non-productive. The study aimed to test whether cataloging public T cell receptors could reveal signatures of past pathogen exposure. HLA typing covered class I and class II loci at four-digit resolution. Donor age, sex, ethnicity and CMV serostatus were compiled alongside the repertoire data. Because of strong linkage in the cohort, 5 or 6 DR-DQ haplotypes were treated as single units for association and clustering. The T cell repertoires of roughly 660 subjects were profiled by immunosequencing and related to cytomegalovirus serostatus. A later analysis re-examined previously published TCR beta repertoires from 500 to 700 donors and added high-resolution HLA genotyping to investigate patterns of TCR occurrence. Every discovery cohort repertoire had been produced on one sequencing platform. The genetic ancestry cluster associated with self-reported Caucasian donors included 70% to 85% of the roughly 360 genotyped donors. The number of donors typed differed by locus, with roughly 620-640 for A, B, C, DRB1 and DQB1, around 520 for DQA1, over 600 for DPA1, and some 470 for DPB1. To decide whether each TCR beta V gene segment behaved as functional or pseudogenic, an earlier analysis of fewer than 750 of the donors relied on high-throughput TCR beta sequencing. The full study reports these points: Because counts were too low, about 17 rarely observed V segments, including chromosome 9 orphons, were excluded from the earlier analysis of some 540 of the donors. At a false discovery rate of 0.05, a later analysis linked around 17,000 TCR beta sequences to specific HLA alleles. In a later analysis, several top co-occurrence clusters were reported to appear linked to parvovirus B19, influenza, CMV and Epstein-Barr virus. Three of the identified cytomegalovirus-associated TCR beta chains were confirmed in vitro to be specific for cytomegalovirus antigens. Correlated functional status among segregating V segments might reflect linkage disequilibrium, but an unknown experimental factor could not be ruled out. According to the authors, the approach could potentially be generalized to other disease states and immunological phenotypes. A later analysis found that TCR association rates varied across HLA loci, with DRB1 alleles showing the most associated TCRs and HLA-C alleles the fewest. A cluster of highly shared sequence variants was judged likely to represent a technical artifact of the sequencing pipeline. A further reported finding was that TCR beta sequences accurately predicted the HLA-A and HLA-B alleles for most subjects in the first cohort. Assigning TCR associations to individual alleles was difficult when HLA alleles, especially DR and DQ, strongly co-occurred. Most CMV-associated TCR beta chains appeared to be HLA-restricted in a later analysis, and the HLA associations seemed to be driven largely by CMV exposure. A later analysis found that HLA-associated TCR beta chains were more clonally expanded and had lower generation probabilities than equally common non-associated chains. HLA typing was unavailable for some donors at each locus, so association tests used only the typed subset. Some IMGT-functional V segments, including TRBV6-2 and TRBV6-3, could not be distinguished by the 87-base-pair reads and were therefore excluded. In an earlier analysis of approximately 590 of the donors, most TCR beta V segments appeared in productive rearrangements about 90% or about 30% of the time, broadly matching IMGT annotations. Most TCR sequences were observed very rarely across donors, whereas some public TCRs were present in many individuals. Immune exposure information for the cohort was limited to CMV serostatus. According to a later genetic analysis, donors in an Asian-associated ancestry cluster had fewer N-insertions in productive TCRs than the approximately 710-donor mean. A total of fewer than 200 TCR beta chains were listed by the study as associated with cytomegalovirus. The classifier was reported to diagnose cytomegalovirus status with high specificity and sensitivity in both the original cohort and the validation cohort. Only TCR beta chains were sequenced in this cohort, and the absence of alpha or paired-chain data limited detectable features. Presence/absence analyses assumed roughly uniform sequencing depth across donors, an assumption that may not hold. V-gene and J-gene trimming of TCR beta chains was associated with a missense DCLRE1C variant in a later genetic analysis, and the association was replicated in an independent cohort.

Library prep was done by the immunoSEQ multiplex PCR assay. For the multiplex PCR, a mixture combining 60 forward primers for TCR Vbeta segments and 13 reverse primers for TCR Jbeta segments was used. The CDR3 region of rearranged TCR beta genes was amplified from genomic DNA with a multiplex PCR assay. The Illumina HiSeq System was used to sequence the amplified TCR beta libraries as 87-base-pair reads. Turning to the authors' computational methods: Across the 500 to 850 repertoires, a later analysis counted roughly 77 million unique TCR beta chains, 9.5 million to 12 million of which were shared by at least two donors. Raw reads were error-corrected and collapsed into unique sequences with a nearest-neighbor algorithm that merged closely related sequences to remove PCR and sequencing errors. Alignment of CDR3 sequences to IMGT reference sequences was used to assign V, D and J gene segments. Each retained sequence needed at least a six-nucleotide match to both a V gene segment and a J gene segment. Rearrangements were called productive when the CDR3 lacked stop codons and stayed in frame with V and J; all others were non-productive. Following IMGT convention, CDR3 was defined as the stretch from the second conserved V-encoded cysteine up to the conserved J-encoded phenylalanine. In an earlier analysis of around 540 of the donors, sequences lacking an unambiguous match to a single V gene segment were excluded. An earlier analysis of almost 600 of the donors classified V segments as functional when productive rearrangements were above 56.7% and as segregating when the standard deviation between donors was above 5%. A statistical classification framework was developed to diagnose cytomegalovirus status using the catalog of TCR beta chain sequences. In a later analysis, TCR nucleotide sequences were compared against IMGT/GENE-DB human TR gene sequences so that V and J genes could be assigned. Using the TCRdist pipeline, a later analysis assigned CDR3 sequences along with most-parsimonious VDJ recombination scenarios. In a later analysis, each TCR beta chain was defined by its CDR3 amino acid sequence together with its V-gene family, and reads without a unique V-gene family were excluded. As a way to deal with suspected cross-contamination and a sequencing artifact, a later analysis dropped 640 or so nucleotide sequences that were highly shared and had low generation probability. In a later analysis, a clonal expansion index was calculated for each public chain from normalized within-repertoire ranks of inferred template counts. A later analysis computed generation probabilities with a VDJ recombination model fitted to out-of-frame rearrangements, and checked the results against IGoR. Hypergeometric tests were used in a later analysis to score TCR-TCR, TCR-HLA and TCR-CMV co-occurrence, with a repertoire-size bias correction applied to the TCR pairs. To estimate false discovery rates, a later analysis permuted the HLA or CMV assignments 20 times. In a later analysis, co-occurring TCRs were grouped using DBSCAN, and TCRdist sequence similarity was added for clustering within HLA-allele-positive subsets. For co-occurrence clustering, repertoires with fewer than 30,000 or more than 120,000 public chains were excluded, along with roughly 5 repertoires with anomalous nucleotide sharing. TCRdb retrieved this table from immuneACCESS and kept in-frame rearrangements only. Not all clones are present; in checked studies, unresolved V genes account for under half, and no reason is known for the remainder. From that table come the V and J calls and clone size; the DNA was used to work out D and trimming. In this sample the table shows over 85,000 clones, roughly three quarters of which occur a single time. Roughly 7.7% of the sample rests with the top ten.

As to this clone: The clone's antigen remains unknown. No clone much larger than this one lies a single base away; base qualities are absent.

In total, approximately 610 healthy bone marrow donors made up the cohort. Cohort members were all nominally healthy when sampled, although unrecorded immune exposures were likely present. The donor was CMV seronegative and was included in the group of a few hundred seronegative cohort members. Every donor gave a peripheral blood sample, and the peripheral blood mononuclear cells from that sample were used for TCR beta sequencing. The Qiagen DNeasy Blood Extraction Kit was used to extract genomic DNA from the blood cell samples. The junction shows trimming of 6 bases on V and 7 bases on J, and the gene matches do not reach 8 bases of it. There are 14 amino acids in the CDR3, from cysteine to phenylalanine inclusive. Only the CDR3 portion is preserved as DNA: 42 bases, with reading frame beginning at the first base. From the germline V gene, CDR1 is MNHEY and CDR2 is SVGAGI.

The V and J genes are TRBV6-5 and TRBJ2-1, with 8 bases in between that match TRBD2. Sequencing was performed on PBMCs. The TCR was taken from a female donor in good health and CMV-seronegative. The nucleotide sequence reads as follows: TGTGCCAGCAGCCCCGGGACTAGGAGAAATGAGCAGTTCTTC. It translates to CASSPGTRRNEQFF.